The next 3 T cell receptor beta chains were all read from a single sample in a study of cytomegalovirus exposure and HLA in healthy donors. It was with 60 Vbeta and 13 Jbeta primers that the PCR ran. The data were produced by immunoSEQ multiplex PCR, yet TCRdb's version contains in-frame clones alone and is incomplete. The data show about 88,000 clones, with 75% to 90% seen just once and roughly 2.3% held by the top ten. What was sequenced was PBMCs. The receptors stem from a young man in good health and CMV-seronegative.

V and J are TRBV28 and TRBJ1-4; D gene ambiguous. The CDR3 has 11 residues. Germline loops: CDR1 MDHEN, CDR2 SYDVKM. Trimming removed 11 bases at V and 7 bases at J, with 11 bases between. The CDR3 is CAVAHGEKLFF. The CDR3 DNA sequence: TGTGCCGTGGCCCATGGTGAAAAACTGTTTTTT.

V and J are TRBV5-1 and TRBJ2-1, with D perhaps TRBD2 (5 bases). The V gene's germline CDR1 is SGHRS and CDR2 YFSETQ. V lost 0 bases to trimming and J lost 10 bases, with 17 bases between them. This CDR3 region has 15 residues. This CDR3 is CASSLGMERTSEQFF. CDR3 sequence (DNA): TGCGCCAGCAGCTTGGGCATGGAACGGACTTCCGAGCAGTTCTTC.

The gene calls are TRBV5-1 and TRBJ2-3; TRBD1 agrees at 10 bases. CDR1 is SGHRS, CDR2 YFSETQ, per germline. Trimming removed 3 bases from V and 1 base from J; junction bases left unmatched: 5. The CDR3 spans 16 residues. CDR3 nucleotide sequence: TGCGCCAGCAGCTATCCGGGACAGGGGCGCACAGATACGCAGTATTTT. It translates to CASSYPGQGRTDTQYF. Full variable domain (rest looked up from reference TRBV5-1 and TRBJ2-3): KAGVTQTPRYLIKTRGQQVTLSCSPISGHRSVSWYQQTPGQGLQFLFEYFSETQRNKGNFPGRFSGRQFSNSRSEMNVSTLELGDSALYLCASSYPGQGRTDTQYFGPGTRLTVL.